What follows describes a single T cell receptor (beta chain). Its antigen is currently unknown. CDR1 and CDR2 from the germline V gene are SGHTS and YDEGEE. The CDR3 is made up of 15 amino acids. Trimming cost V 4 bases and J 3 bases; bases outside gene matches: 6. The data were produced by immunoSEQ multiplex PCR, yet TCRdb's version contains in-frame clones alone and is incomplete. The sample carries some 130,000 clones, approximately 91% recorded once. The sample originates from a study of T cell responses to AZD1222 COVID-19 vaccine. Study-wide findings and caveats: Repertoires were collected only later (after the peak T cell response had occurred).

The material was peripheral blood, obtained 28 days after the second AZD1222 dose. The sequence came from an adult who received the AZD1222 COVID-19 vaccine. V and J are TRBV5-8 and TRBJ2-3, with 9 bases identical to TRBD1. CDR3 in amino acids: CASSPGQGGTDTQYF. Written as DNA, the CDR3 is TGTGCCAGCAGCCCGGGACAGGGAGGTACAGATACGCAGTATTTT.